One sample yielded the 24 T cell receptor beta chains listed below, sequenced in a study of blood T cells in healthy people across ages. A J-beta primer mix and a sample-barcoded 5' primer were used in a second PCR of about 7 to 12 cycles. TCRdb re-called the 5' RACE reads through MiXCR, storing one row per CDR3 protein. The sample has some 710,000 distinct CDR3 sequences, over 20% seen once; the top ten hold less than 25%. Sequences were obtained from blood. The receptor set was obtained from a man between 65 and 85 years old in good health.

This clonotype was observed a few times. The chain recombines TRBV12-3 or TRBV12-4 with TRBJ1-4; 10 bases fit TRBD1. V lost 6 bases and J lost 5; bases outside the gene matches: 6. The CDR3 covers 15 residues. This CDR3 is CASSPDRGRNEKLFF. CDR3 sequence (DNA): TGTGCCAGCAGCCCGGACAGGGGGAGGAATGAAAAACTGTTTTTT.

V is TRBV29-1 and J is TRBJ1-4; 7 positions agree with TRBD1. Germline V gene data show CDR1 as SQVTM and CDR2 as ANQGSEA. This CDR3 is 14 amino acids long. Trimming removed 6 bases from V and 2 bases from J; junction bases left unmatched: 6. The DNA for the CDR3 is TGCAGCGTCCCGACAGGGACCACTAATGAAAAACTGTTTTTT. Its translation: CSVPTGTTNEKLFF.

This clonotype has more than one count but fewer than ten. CDR3 in DNA: TGTGCCAGCAGTTTAAGCCAGGCCACTGAAGCTTTCTTT. It encodes CASSLSQATEAFF. V is TRBV12-3 or TRBV12-4 and J is TRBJ1-1; D ambiguous. V lost 2 bases, J lost 4 bases, and 8 bases lay in between. The CDR3 runs 13 residues.

The chain recombines TRBV10-3 with TRBJ2-5; 8 nucleotides align to TRBD2. This CDR3 region has 15 residues. Germline assignment: CDR1 ENHRY and CDR2 SYGVKD. The V and J ends lost 2 bases and 1 base, in that order; junction bases with no gene match: 3. CDR3 sequence (DNA): TGTGCCATCAGTGAGCTTAGCGGGGCCCAAGAGACCCAGTACTTC. Translated: CAISELSGAQETQYF.

In its sample, this clonotype was seen a few times. The chain combines TRBV6-5 with TRBJ1-4; D might be TRBD1 (5 bases). CDR1 and CDR2 from the germline V gene are MNHEY and SVGAGI. The CDR3 contains 17 residues. V dropped 2 bases and J dropped 4 bases, with 17 bases sitting between them. In DNA form, the CDR3 reads TGTGCCAGCAGTTACCTAGCGGATGGGGCCCTTAATGAAAAACTGTTTTTT. Its translation is CASSYLADGALNEKLFF.

This clonotype was recorded a few times. This sequence joins TRBV29-1 and TRBJ2-2, with 8 bases identical to TRBD1. This CDR3 spans 15 amino acids. Germline lookup yields CDR1 SQVTM and CDR2 ANQGSEA. V lost 3 bases to trimming and J lost 0 bases; unmatched junction nucleotides: 3. CDR3 nucleotide sequence: TGCAGCGTTGACCGGACAGGGTCGAACACCGGGGAGCTGTTTTTT. Protein: CSVDRTGSNTGELFF.

This clonotype was picked up a small number of times. The chain carries TRBV11-2 and TRBJ2-3; the D is unclear. The length of the CDR3 is 15 residues. CDR1 is SGHAT and CDR2 is FQNNGV in the germline V gene. The V gene lost 0 bases and the J gene lost 5 bases, with 12 bases spanning the gap. CDR3 bases: TGTGCCAGCAGCTTAGAGCTTCTTCGAGTAGATACGCAGTATTTT. Translating it yields CASSLELLRVDTQYF.

The gene calls are TRBV7-9 and TRBJ1-2, with D possibly TRBD1 on 6 matching bases. CDR3 size: 15 residues. The germline CDR1 and CDR2 sequences are SEHNR and FQNEAQ (reference sequence). V lost 4 bases and J lost 2, with 14 bases in between. The chain's CDR3 is CASSYSRGLNYGYTF. Written as DNA, the CDR3 is TGTGCCAGCAGCTACTCCCGGGGGCTCAACTATGGCTACACCTTC.

This clonotype was counted a few times. CDR3: CASGQGHGYTF. The CDR3 DNA sequence: TGTGCTTCCGGGCAGGGACATGGCTACACCTTC. The V gene is TRBV9, the J gene TRBJ1-2; the D gene is possibly TRBD1 (5 bases). This CDR3 has 11 amino acids. Germline CDR1 SGDLS, CDR2 YYNGEE.

This clonotype appeared a few times. The chain uses TRBV10-3 and TRBJ2-5; perhaps TRBD2 as D (6 bases). The end of the DNA is better explained by TRBJ2-1, so the J call may be wrong. The CDR3 covers 12 residues. Germline V lookup: CDR1 ENHRY, CDR2 SYGVKD. CDR3 sequence (DNA): TGTGCCATCAAGGAGGGGAGTGGTGAGCAGTTCTTC. Its protein is CAIKEGSGEQFF.

Only a few counts were recorded for this clonotype. The gene calls are TRBV12-3 or TRBV12-4 and TRBJ2-5, with 7 bases aligning to TRBD2. The J call is uncertain, as TRBJ2-1 better fits the DNA end. The CDR3 length is 15 residues. The chain's CDR3 is CASSSPPLADNEQFF. Here the CDR3 DNA reads TGTGCCAGCAGTTCCCCCCCTCTAGCGGACAATGAGCAGTTCTTC.

The rearrangement links TRBV7-2 to TRBJ2-5; D unresolved. The J call may be mistaken, given a closer DNA end match to TRBJ2-3. CDR1 SGHTA and CDR2 FQGNSA come from the germline V gene. The CDR3 is 11 residues long. The CDR3 sequence is CASSFLGTQYF. Here the CDR3 DNA reads TGTGCCAGCAGCTTCCTTGGTACGCAGTATTTT.

The chain carries TRBV24-1 and TRBJ2-1, with 9 positions matching TRBD1. The CDR3 sequence is 16 residues long. V dropped 4 bases and J dropped 5; count of bases not matched to a gene: 8. Looked up from germline, CDR1 is KGHDR and CDR2 is SFDVKD. In DNA, the CDR3 is TGTGCCACCAGTGACGTCACCGGGACAGGGAACAATGAGCAGTTCTTC. This translates into CATSDVTGTGNNEQFF.

This chain links TRBV7-2 with TRBJ2-5, with a weak D call TRBD1 (5 bases). CDR1 is SGHTA, CDR2 FQGNSA, per germline. This CDR3 comprises 17 residues. Between the trimmed V and J ends, which lost 1 base and 0 bases, there was a span of 15 bases. The CDR3 bases are TGTGCCAGCAGCTTAGGTCCCCTCACACAGGACCAAGAGACCCAGTACTTC. Its translation is CASSLGPLTQDQETQYF.

The chain joins TRBV4-1 to TRBJ1-4; D call uncertain. Trimming removed 0 bases from V and 8 bases from J, with 7 bases in between. The CDR3 length is 13 residues. Germline CDR1 MGHRA, CDR2 YSYEKL. In nucleotides, the CDR3 is TGCGCCAGCAGCCAAGATCTGGAGGAAAAACTGTTTTTT. Its protein is CASSQDLEEKLFF.

The chain uses TRBV28 and TRBJ2-5; tentative D call: TRBD2 (7 bases). This CDR3 has 12 amino acids. The V end lost 7 bases, the J end lost 7 bases, and 13 bases lay between the germline ends. CDR1 and CDR2 from the germline V gene are MDHEN and SYDVKM. The CDR3 here is CASKGGRGTQYF. The CDR3, as DNA: TGTGCCAGCAAGGGGGGGCGTGGGACCCAGTACTTC.

The gene calls are TRBV12-3 or TRBV12-4 and TRBJ2-7; 9 bases map to TRBD1. CDR3 size: 14 residues. V trimming: 5 bases; J trimming: 7 bases; junction bases outside the gene matches: 9. The CDR3: CASSPGTGFGEQYF. In nucleotides, the CDR3 is TGTGCCAGCAGTCCCGGGACAGGGTTTGGTGAGCAGTACTTC.

This rearrangement joins TRBV6-1 to TRBJ2-3; D might be TRBD1 (6 bases). Between the trimmed V and J ends, which lost 5 bases and 0 bases, there was a span of 12 bases. The length of the CDR3 is 15 residues. Germline CDR1 MNHNS, CDR2 SASEGT. CDR3 region: CASSPMGASTDTQYF. The DNA for the CDR3 is TGTGCCAGCAGTCCGATGGGGGCTAGCACAGATACGCAGTATTTT.

This clonotype has a handful of counts. V gene TRBV20-1 combines with J gene TRBJ1-2, with TRBD1 matching 7 bases. Looked up from germline, CDR1 is DFQATT and CDR2 is SNEGSKA (reference sequence). Trimming took 4 bases from V and 0 from J; bases not matched to a gene: 5. The CDR3 totals 14 residues. The CDR3, as DNA: TGCAGTGCTACGGACAGGCTGACTAACTATGGCTACACCTTC. Translating it yields CSATDRLTNYGYTF.

In its sample, this clonotype was seen a few times. The chain combines TRBV12-3 or TRBV12-4 with TRBJ1-5; D remains unclear. The CDR3 consists of 14 residues. Trimming left V 5 bases short and J 0 bases short, with 8 bases between. The chain's CDR3 is CASSPYISNQPQHF. CDR3 nucleotide sequence: TGTGCCAGCAGTCCCTACATTAGCAATCAGCCCCAGCATTTT.

This chain joins TRBV9 and TRBJ1-2; TRBD1 matches 10 bases. CDR1 is SGDLS, CDR2 YYNGEE, per germline. V shed 0 bases and J 8 bases; nucleotides not matched to a gene: 10. CDR3 size: 16 residues. The CDR3 loop reads CASSVAPPTGGRGYTF. The CDR3 coding sequence is TGTGCCAGCAGCGTAGCCCCACCGACAGGGGGCAGGGGCTACACCTTC. The full variable domain, in which reference TRBV9 and TRBJ1-2 provide the parts outside the CDR3, is DSGVTQTPKHLITATGQRVTLRCSPRSGDLSVYWYQQSLDQGLQFLIQYYNGEERAKGNILERFSAQQFPDLHSELNLSSLELGDSALYFCASSVAPPTGGRGYTFGSGTRLTVV.

CDR3 in amino acids: CASNLAGGPSEQFF. The CDR3, as DNA: TGCGCCAGCAACCTAGCGGGGGGGCCAAGTGAGCAGTTCTTC. This chain uses TRBV5-1 with TRBJ2-7; 12 bases agree with TRBD2. The J call may be in error: the DNA end matches TRBJ2-1 better. Germline lookup yields CDR1 SGHRS and CDR2 YFSETQ. The CDR3 consists of 14 residues.

There are a few counts of this clonotype. The chain combines TRBV6-5 with TRBJ2-1; 8 nucleotides agree with TRBD2. Germline CDR1 MNHEY, CDR2 SVGAGI. V lost 5 bases to trimming and J lost 7 bases; unmatched junction nucleotides: 4. This CDR3 spans 13 amino acids. CDR3 sequence reads: CASSMRGANEQFF. The CDR3 region has the DNA TGTGCCAGCAGTATGCGGGGGGCGAATGAGCAGTTCTTC.

This clonotype was counted between two and nine times. CDR3 sequence reads: CASSVSGSEKLFF. The CDR3 region has the DNA TGTGCCAGCAGCGTCTCGGGGTCTGAAAAACTGTTTTTT. This sequence joins TRBV7-2 and TRBJ1-4; D uncertain. The CDR3 length is 13 residues. Germline lookup yields CDR1 SGHTA and CDR2 FQGNSA. V gave up 5 bases and J gave up 7 bases, with 11 bases separating them.